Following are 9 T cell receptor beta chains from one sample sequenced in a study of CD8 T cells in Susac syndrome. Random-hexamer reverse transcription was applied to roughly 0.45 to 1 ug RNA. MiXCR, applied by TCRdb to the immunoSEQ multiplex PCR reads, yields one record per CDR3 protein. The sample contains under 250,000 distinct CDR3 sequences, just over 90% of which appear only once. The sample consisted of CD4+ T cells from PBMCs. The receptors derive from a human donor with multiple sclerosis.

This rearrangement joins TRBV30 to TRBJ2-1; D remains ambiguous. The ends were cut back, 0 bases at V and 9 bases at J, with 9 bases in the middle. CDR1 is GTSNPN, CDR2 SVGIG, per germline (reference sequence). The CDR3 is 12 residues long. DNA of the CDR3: TGTGCCTGGAGTGTAAAGGGCATTGAGCAGTTCTTC. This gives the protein CAWSVKGIEQFF.

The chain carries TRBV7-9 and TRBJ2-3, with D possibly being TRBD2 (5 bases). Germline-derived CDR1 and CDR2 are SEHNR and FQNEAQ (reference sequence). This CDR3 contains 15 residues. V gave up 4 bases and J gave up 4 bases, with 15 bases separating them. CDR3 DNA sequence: TGTGCCAGCAGCTCCAGAGGGAGAACCGCAGATACGCAGTATTTT. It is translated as CASSSRGRTADTQYF.

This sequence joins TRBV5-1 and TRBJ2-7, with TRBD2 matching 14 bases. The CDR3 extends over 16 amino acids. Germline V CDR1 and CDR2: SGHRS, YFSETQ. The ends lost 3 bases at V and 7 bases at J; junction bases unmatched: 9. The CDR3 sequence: CASSSEGLAGAREQYF. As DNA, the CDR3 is TGCGCCAGCAGCTCCGAGGGACTAGCGGGGGCCCGGGAGCAGTACTTC. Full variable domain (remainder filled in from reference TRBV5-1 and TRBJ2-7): KAGVTQTPRYLIKTRGQQVTLSCSPISGHRSVSWYQQTPGQGLQFLFEYFSETQRNKGNFPGRFSGRQFSNSRSEMNVSTLELGDSALYLCASSSEGLAGAREQYFGPGTRLTVT.

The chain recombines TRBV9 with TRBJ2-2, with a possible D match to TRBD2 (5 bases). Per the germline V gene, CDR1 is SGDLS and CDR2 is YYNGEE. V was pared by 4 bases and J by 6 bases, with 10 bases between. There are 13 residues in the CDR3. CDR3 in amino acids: CASSPPGAGELFF. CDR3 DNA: TGTGCCAGCAGCCCCCCCGGGGCCGGGGAGCTGTTTTTT.

The CDR3 coding sequence is TGTGCCAGCAGCCAGACAGGGGCGGCCCAGCATTTT. Translated: CASSQTGAAQHF. The gene calls are TRBV6-6 and TRBJ1-5, with TRBD1 matching 8 bases. The trim removed 6 bases at V and 11 bases at J, leaving 6 bases unmatched. Germline V CDR1 and CDR2: MNHNY, SVGAGI (reference sequence). The CDR3 has 12 residues.

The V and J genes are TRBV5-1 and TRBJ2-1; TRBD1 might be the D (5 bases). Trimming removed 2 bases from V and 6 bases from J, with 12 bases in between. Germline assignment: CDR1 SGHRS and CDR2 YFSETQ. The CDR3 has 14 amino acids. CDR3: CASSFGQQVNEQFF. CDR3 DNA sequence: TGCGCCAGCAGCTTTGGACAACAGGTCAATGAGCAGTTCTTC.

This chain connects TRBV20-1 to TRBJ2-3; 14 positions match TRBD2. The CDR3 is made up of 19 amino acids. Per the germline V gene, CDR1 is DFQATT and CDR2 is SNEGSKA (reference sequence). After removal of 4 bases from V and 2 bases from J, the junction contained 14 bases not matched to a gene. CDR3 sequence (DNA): TGCAGTGCTATCCCACTTCACAAGACTAGCGGGGGGGACACAGATACGCAGTATTTT. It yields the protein CSAIPLHKTSGGDTDTQYF.

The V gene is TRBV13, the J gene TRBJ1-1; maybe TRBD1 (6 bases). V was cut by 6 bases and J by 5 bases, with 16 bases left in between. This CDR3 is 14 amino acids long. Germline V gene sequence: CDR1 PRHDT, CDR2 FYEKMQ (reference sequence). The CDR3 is CASRTQGRSTEAFF. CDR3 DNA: TGTGCCAGCAGGACTCAGGGGCGCAGTACTGAAGCTTTCTTT. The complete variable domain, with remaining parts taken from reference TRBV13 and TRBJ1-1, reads AAGVIQSPRHLIKEKRETATLKCYPIPRHDTVYWYQQGPGQDPQFLISFYEKMQSDKGSIPDRFSAQQFSDYHSELNMSSLELGDSALYFCASRTQGRSTEAFFGQGTRLTVV.

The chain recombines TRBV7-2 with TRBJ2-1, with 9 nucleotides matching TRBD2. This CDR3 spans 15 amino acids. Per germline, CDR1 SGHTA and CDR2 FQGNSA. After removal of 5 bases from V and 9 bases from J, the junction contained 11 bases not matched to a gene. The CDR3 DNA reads TGTGCCAGCAGCGTAAGCGGGGGGCCCTTCGGTGAGCAGTTCTTC. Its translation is CASSVSGGPFGEQFF.